The clone carrying this T cell receptor beta chain was seen only a few times. Antigen unknown. This entry belongs to a study of blood T cells in healthy people across ages. General study findings and limits: The diversity estimates, figures obtained from one million T cells, were considered underestimates.

From germline, CDR1 is LGHNA and CDR2 YSLEER. The CDR3 consists of 14 residues. V was shortened by 1 base and J by 8 bases, with 12 bases between the two germline ends. Then a second PCR, running roughly 7 to 11 cycles, was carried out with a sample-barcoded 5' primer and a J-beta primer mix. TCRdb reprocessed the 5' RACE reads via MiXCR and lists one record per CDR3 protein. The repertoire has 550,000 to 750,000 distinct CDR3 sequences, 20% to 25% of them found once; the top ten carry 3% to 4.5%. The sequence was collected from a man aged 70-80 years in good health. This chain links TRBV4-3 with TRBJ1-5; possibly TRBD1 for D (5 bases). Sequencing used blood. The CDR3 region has the DNA TGCGCCAGCAGCCAAGCTGCAGGGAATGAGCCCCAGCATTTT. As protein: CASSQAAGNEPQHF.